The clone carrying this T cell receptor beta chain appeared many times. Per germline, CDR1 MNHEY and CDR2 SVGAGI. With 8 bases clipped from V and 5 bases from J, the junction kept 11 bases outside the gene matches. This CDR3 spans 16 amino acids. These data come from a study of T-cell reconstitution after alpha-beta-depleted transplantation in children. Unique molecular identifiers were used in preparing the TCRbeta library. TCRdb re-called the PCR reads through MiXCR, storing one row per CDR3 protein. The sample lists roughly 100,000 distinct CDR3 sequences, roughly 8.8% occurring once. The specimen was PBMCs from the stem cell graft donor, collected from the stem cell graft. The source of this sequence is a human donor who donated a stem cell graft to a child with congenital amegakaryocytic thrombocytopenia. The chain joins TRBV6-5 to TRBJ2-7, with 14 bases fitting TRBD2. CDR3 in amino acids: CASHSGLAGGRDEQYF. Here the CDR3 DNA reads TGTGCCAGCCATAGTGGACTAGCGGGAGGCCGGGACGAGCAGTACTTC.